The entry below gives a single T cell receptor beta chain sequence along with its context. What it recognizes is unknown. With 2 bases removed from V and 15 bases from J, the gap between germline ends came to 13 bases. This CDR3 comprises 12 residues. Germline CDR1 SGHAT, CDR2 FQNNGV. MiXCR, run by TCRdb on the reads, gives a single entry per CDR3 protein. Here the sample spans about 570,000 distinct CDR3 sequences, 40% being singletons. This sample was included in a study of T cell repertoires in cytomegalovirus infection. Study summary: Peptides in the study included HLA-C-restricted and HLA-B-restricted CMV epitopes. Through public TCR beta signatures, both CMV infection and matching HLA type were indicated.

The receptor comes from a human donor in good health (CMV status not recorded). Some clones in this sample may be carry-over from other donors' samples. The sample here was cultured PBMCs, taken from culture after CMV antigen stimulation. This chain connects TRBV11-2 to TRBJ1-4; weak D call: TRBD1 (6 bases). The DNA of the CDR3 is TGTGCCAGCAGCTTAAAGACAGGCCGTATGTTTTTT. This codes for CASSLKTGRMFF.